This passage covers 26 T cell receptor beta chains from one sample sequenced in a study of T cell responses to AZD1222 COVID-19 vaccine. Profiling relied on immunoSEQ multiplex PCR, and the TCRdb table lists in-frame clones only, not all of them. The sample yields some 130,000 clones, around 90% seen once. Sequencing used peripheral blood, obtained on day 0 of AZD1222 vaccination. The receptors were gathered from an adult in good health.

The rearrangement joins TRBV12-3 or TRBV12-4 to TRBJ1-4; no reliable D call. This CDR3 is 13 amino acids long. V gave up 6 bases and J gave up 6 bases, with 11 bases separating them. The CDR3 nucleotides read TGTGCCAGCAGGAATTGGGAGGATGAAAAACTGTTTTTT. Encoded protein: CASRNWEDEKLFF.

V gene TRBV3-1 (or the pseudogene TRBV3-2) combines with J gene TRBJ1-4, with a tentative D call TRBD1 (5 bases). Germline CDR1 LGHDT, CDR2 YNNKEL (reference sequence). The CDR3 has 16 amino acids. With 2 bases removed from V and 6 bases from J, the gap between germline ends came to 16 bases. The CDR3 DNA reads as TGTGCCAGCAGCCAACCCCGTTGGGCAGGGTATGAAAAACTGTTTTTT. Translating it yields CASSQPRWAGYEKLFF.

The chain's CDR3 is CASSLDRAKNIQYF. DNA for the CDR3: TGCGCCAGCAGCTTGGACAGGGCCAAAAACATTCAGTACTTC. J is TRBJ2-4 and V is TRBV5-1; the D gene is possibly TRBD1 (5 bases). Germline V CDR1 and CDR2: SGHRS, YFSETQ. The CDR3 runs to 14 residues. V was shortened by 0 bases and J by 1 base, with 5 bases between the two germline ends.

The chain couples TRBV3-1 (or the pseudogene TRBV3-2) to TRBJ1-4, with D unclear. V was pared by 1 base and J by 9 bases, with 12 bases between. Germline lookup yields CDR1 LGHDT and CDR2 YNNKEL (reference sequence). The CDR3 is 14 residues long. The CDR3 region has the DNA TGTGCCAGCAGCCAAGTTGCCGGGAATCAAAAACTGTTTTTT. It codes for CASSQVAGNQKLFF.

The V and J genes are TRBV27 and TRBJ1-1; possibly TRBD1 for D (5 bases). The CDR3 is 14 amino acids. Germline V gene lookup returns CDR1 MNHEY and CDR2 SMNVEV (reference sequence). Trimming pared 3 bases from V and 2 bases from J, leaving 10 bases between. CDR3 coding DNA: TGTGCCAGCAGTTTTGGAGGGGTAAACACTGAAGCTTTCTTT. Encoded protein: CASSFGGVNTEAFF.

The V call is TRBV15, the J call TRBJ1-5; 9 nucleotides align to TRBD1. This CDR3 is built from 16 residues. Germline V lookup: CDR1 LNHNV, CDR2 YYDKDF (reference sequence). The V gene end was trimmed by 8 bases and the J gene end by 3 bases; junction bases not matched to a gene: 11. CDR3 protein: CATGRIRDRANQPQHF. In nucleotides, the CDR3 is TGTGCCACCGGCCGAATCCGGGACAGGGCCAATCAGCCCCAGCATTTT.

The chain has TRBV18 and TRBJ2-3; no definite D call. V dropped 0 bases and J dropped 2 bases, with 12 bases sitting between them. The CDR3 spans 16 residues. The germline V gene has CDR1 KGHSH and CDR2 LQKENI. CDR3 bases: TGTGCCAGCTCACCACCGGAACGAGGAAACACAGATACGCAGTATTTT. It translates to CASSPPERGNTDTQYF.

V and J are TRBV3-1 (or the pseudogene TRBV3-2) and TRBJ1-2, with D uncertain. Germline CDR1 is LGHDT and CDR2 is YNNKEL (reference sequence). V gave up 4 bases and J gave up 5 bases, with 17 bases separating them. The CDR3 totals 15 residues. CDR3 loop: CASSPKRGSSYGYTF. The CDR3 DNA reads TGTGCCAGCAGCCCTAAGAGAGGCAGTTCTTATGGCTACACCTTC.

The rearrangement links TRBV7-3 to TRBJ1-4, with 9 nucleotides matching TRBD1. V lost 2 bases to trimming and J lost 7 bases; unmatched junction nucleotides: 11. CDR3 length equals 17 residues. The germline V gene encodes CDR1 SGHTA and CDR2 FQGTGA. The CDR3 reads CASSLEARGQGREKLFF. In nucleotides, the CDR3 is TGTGCCAGCAGCTTAGAGGCCAGGGGACAGGGACGTGAAAAACTGTTTTTT.

The DNA of the CDR3 is TGTGCCAGCTCAGGAGACGGGACAGGGGGTGGCACTGAAGCTTTCTTT. Amino acid sequence: CASSGDGTGGGTEAFF. The chain uses TRBV18 and TRBJ1-1, with TRBD1 matching 11 bases. CDR1 and CDR2 from the germline V gene are KGHSH and LQKENI. The V and J ends lost 5 bases and 4 bases, in that order; junction bases with no gene match: 9. CDR3 size: 16 residues.

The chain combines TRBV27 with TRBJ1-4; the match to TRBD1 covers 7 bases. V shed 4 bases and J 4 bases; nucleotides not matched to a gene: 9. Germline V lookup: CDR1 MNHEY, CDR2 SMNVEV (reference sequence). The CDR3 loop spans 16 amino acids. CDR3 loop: CASSSPTGALNEKLFF. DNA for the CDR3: TGTGCCAGCAGTTCCCCAACAGGGGCCCTTAATGAAAAACTGTTTTTT. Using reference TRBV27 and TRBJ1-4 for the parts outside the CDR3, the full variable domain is EAQVTQNPRYLITVTGKKLTVTCSQNMNHEYMSWYRQDPGLGLRQIYYSMNVEVTDKGDVPEGYKVSRKEKRNFPLILESPSPNQTSLYFCASSSPTGALNEKLFFGSGTQLSVL.

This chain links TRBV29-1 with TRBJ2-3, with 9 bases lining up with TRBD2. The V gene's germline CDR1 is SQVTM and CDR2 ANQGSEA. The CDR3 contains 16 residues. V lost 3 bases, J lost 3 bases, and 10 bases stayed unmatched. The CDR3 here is CSVDSGGLAGTDTQYF. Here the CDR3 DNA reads TGCAGCGTTGATTCGGGTGGGCTAGCGGGAACAGATACGCAGTATTTT.

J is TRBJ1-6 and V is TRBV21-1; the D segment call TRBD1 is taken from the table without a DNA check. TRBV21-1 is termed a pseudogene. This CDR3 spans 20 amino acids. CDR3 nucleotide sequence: TGTGCCAGCAGCAAAGGACTGGGGGACAGGGAGCCACCCTATAATTCACCCCTCCACTTT. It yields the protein CASSKGLGDREPPYNSPLHF.

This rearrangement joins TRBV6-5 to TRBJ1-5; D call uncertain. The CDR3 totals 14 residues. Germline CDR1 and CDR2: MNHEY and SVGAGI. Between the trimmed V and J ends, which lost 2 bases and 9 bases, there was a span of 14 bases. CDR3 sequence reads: CASSYKSIRGPQHF. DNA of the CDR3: TGTGCCAGCAGTTACAAGTCTATCCGGGGGCCCCAGCATTTT.

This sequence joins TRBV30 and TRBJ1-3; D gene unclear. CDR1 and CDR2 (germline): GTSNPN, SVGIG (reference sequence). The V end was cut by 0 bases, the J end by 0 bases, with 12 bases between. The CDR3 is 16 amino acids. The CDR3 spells CAWSVNSPSSGNTIYF. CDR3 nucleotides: TGTGCCTGGAGTGTCAACAGTCCTAGCTCTGGAAACACCATATATTTT. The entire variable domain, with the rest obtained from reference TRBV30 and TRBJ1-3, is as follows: SQTIHQWPATLVQPVGSPLSLECTVEGTSNPNLYWYRQAAGRGLQLLFYSVGIGQISSEVPQNLSASRPQDRQFILSSKKLLLSDSGFYLCAWSVNSPSSGNTIYFGEGSWLTVV.

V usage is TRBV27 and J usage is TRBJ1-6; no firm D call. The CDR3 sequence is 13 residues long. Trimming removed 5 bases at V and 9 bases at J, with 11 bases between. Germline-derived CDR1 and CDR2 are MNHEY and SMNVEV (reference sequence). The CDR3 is CASSKQNISPLHF. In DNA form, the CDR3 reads TGTGCCAGCAGTAAACAGAACATTTCACCCCTCCACTTT.

The CDR3 coding sequence is TGTGCCACCAGTGAAGGGAAGACAGGGCCACAAGAGACCCAGTACTTC. Its protein is CATSEGKTGPQETQYF. The chain joins TRBV24-1 to TRBJ2-5, with 7 bases lining up with TRBD1. Germline V gene data show CDR1 as KGHDR and CDR2 as SFDVKD. J gave up 2 bases and V 4 bases, and 9 bases lay outside the gene matches. This CDR3 contains 16 residues.

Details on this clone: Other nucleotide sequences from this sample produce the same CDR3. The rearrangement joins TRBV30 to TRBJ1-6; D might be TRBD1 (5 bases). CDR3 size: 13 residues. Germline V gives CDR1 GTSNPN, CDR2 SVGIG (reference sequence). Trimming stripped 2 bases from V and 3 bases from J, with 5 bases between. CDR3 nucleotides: TGTGCCTGGAGTACAGGCTATAATTCACCCCTCCACTTT. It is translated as CAWSTGYNSPLHF.

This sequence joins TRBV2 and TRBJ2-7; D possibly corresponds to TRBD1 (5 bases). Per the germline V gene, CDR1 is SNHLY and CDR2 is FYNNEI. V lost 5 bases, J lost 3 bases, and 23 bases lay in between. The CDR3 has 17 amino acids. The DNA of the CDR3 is TGTGCCAGCAGTCCGCAAACCCTGGGGCAGAACTACTACGAGCAGTACTTC. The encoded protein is CASSPQTLGQNYYEQYF.

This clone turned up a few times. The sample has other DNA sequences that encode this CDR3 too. The CDR3 loop reads CASSLGQGNTEAFF. The CDR3 nucleotides are TGTGCCAGCAGCTTGGGACAGGGCAACACTGAAGCTTTCTTT. The rearrangement joins TRBV11-3 to TRBJ1-1; 9 nucleotides agree with TRBD1. Germline V CDR1 and CDR2: SGHNT, YENEEA. V was clipped by 3 bases and J by 2 bases; unmatched bases: 1. The CDR3 has 14 amino acids.

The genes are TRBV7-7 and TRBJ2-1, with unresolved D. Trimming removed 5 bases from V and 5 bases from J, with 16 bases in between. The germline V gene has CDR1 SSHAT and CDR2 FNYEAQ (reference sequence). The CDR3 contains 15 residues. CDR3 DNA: TGTGCCAGCAGCCCGAGCCCACTTGCTCACAATGAGCAGTTCTTC. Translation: CASSPSPLAHNEQFF.

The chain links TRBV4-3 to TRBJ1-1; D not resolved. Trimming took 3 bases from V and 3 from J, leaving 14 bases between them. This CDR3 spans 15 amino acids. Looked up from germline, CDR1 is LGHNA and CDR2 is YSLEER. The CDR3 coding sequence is TGCGCCAGCAGCCATAACCTAGACATATACACTGAAGCTTTCTTT. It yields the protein CASSHNLDIYTEAFF.

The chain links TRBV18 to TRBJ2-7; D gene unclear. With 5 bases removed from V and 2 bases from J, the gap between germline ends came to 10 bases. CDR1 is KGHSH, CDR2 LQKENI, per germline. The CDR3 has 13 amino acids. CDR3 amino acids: CASSTGVAYEQYF. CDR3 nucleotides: TGTGCCAGCTCAACTGGCGTAGCCTACGAGCAGTACTTC.

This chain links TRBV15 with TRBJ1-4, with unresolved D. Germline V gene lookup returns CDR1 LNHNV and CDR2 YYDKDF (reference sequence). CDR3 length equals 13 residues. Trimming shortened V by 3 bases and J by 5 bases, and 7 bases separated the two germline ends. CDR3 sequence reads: CATSRRENEKLFF. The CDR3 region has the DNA TGTGCCACCAGCAGGCGGGAAAATGAAAAACTGTTTTTT.

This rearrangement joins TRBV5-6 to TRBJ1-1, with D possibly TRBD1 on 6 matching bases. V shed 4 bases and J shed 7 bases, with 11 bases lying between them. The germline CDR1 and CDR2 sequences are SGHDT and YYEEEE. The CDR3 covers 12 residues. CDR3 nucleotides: TGTGCCAGCAGCATACAGGGAGATGAAGCTTTCTTT. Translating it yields CASSIQGDEAFF. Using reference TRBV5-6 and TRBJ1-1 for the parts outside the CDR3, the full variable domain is DAGVTQSPTHLIKTRGQQVTLRCSPKSGHDTVSWYQQALGQGPQFIFQYYEEEERQRGNFPDRFSGHQFPNYSSELNVNALLLGDSALYLCASSIQGDEAFFGQGTRLTVV.

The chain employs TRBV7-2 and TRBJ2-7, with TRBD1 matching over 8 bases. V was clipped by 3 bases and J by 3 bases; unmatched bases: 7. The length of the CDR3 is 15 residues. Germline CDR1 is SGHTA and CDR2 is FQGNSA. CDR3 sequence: CASSLDRDPLYEQYF. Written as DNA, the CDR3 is TGTGCCAGCAGCTTGGACAGGGATCCCCTCTACGAGCAGTACTTC.